These 16 T cell receptor beta chains were all obtained from the same sample, sequenced in a study of Graves' ophthalmopathy and Graves' hyperthyroidism. Amplification of the TCR beta CDR3 regions used RNA transcripts (as template). RT-PCR was first run with HTBI primers, then multiplex PCR in a second round. TCRdb reanalysed the multiplex PCR reads using MiXCR and keeps one entry per CDR3 protein. Among a few hundred thousand distinct CDR3 sequences listed, approximately 15% were seen once. Input material: peripheral blood. The receptors were sampled from a woman younger than 30 with stable Graves' hyperthyroidism.

Ten or more counts support this clonotype. The genes are TRBV6-5 and TRBJ1-2, with D perhaps TRBD1 (6 bases). The CDR3 runs to 14 residues. Germline lookup yields CDR1 MNHEY and CDR2 SVGAGI. V shed 6 bases and J shed 6 bases, with 17 bases lying between them. The CDR3 sequence is CASSYRTDNDGYTF. CDR3 coding DNA: TGTGCCAGCAGCTATAGGACAGACAATGATGGCTACACCTTC.

This clonotype was recorded many times. The gene calls are TRBV12-3 or TRBV12-4 and TRBJ1-2; D perhaps matches TRBD1 (6 bases). The V end was cut by 4 bases, the J end by 7 bases, with 10 bases between. The CDR3 is 12 residues long. This chain's CDR3 is CASSSYRVGYTF. The CDR3 bases are TGTGCCAGCAGTTCTTACAGGGTTGGCTACACCTTC.

The rearrangement joins TRBV6-1 to TRBJ1-1; D possibly corresponds to TRBD1 (6 bases). The CDR3 runs to 14 residues. Germline V gene sequence: CDR1 MNHNS, CDR2 SASEGT. The germline V and J ends were trimmed by 6 bases and 1 base, with 12 bases remaining between them. The CDR3 region is CASRGRGQNTEAFF. The CDR3 DNA follows: TGTGCCAGCAGGGGCCGGGGGCAGAACACTGAAGCTTTCTTT.

This clonotype was recorded many times. The chain uses TRBV7-2 and TRBJ2-5, with 7 positions matching TRBD2. This CDR3 has 15 amino acids. Germline V lookup: CDR1 SGHTA, CDR2 FQGNSA. The trim removed 4 bases at V and 5 bases at J, leaving 10 bases unmatched. The DNA of the CDR3 is TGTGCCAGCAGCTCCTGGCTAGCGGTGAGGGAGACCCAGTACTTC. Translating gives CASSSWLAVRETQYF. The full variable domain, completed using reference TRBV7-2 and TRBJ2-5, is GAGVSQSPSNKVTEKGKDVELRCDPISGHTALYWYRQSLGQGLEFLIYFQGNSAPDKSGLPSDRFSAERTGGSVSTLTIQRTQQEDSAVYLCASSSWLAVRETQYFGPGTRLLVL.

Only a few counts were recorded for this clonotype. This chain uses TRBV7-8 with TRBJ1-1, with D unresolved. CDR1 and CDR2 from the germline V gene are SGHVS and FQNEAQ. The CDR3 covers 13 residues. The V and J ends lost 2 bases and 6 bases respectively, with 10 bases between them. CDR3 DNA sequence: TGTGCCAGCAGCTTAACAGACTGGGCTGAAGCTTTCTTT. Protein: CASSLTDWAEAFF.

This clonotype was counted many times. Here the CDR3 reads CASSRDFNYEQYF. The DNA for the CDR3 is TGTGCCAGCAGCCGGGACTTTAACTACGAGCAGTACTTC. The chain recombines TRBV7-2 with TRBJ2-7; a possible D gene is TRBD2 (6 bases). Trimming took off 5 bases at V and 3 bases at J, with 11 bases between the two ends. Germline assignment: CDR1 SGHTA and CDR2 FQGNSA. This CDR3 is built from 13 residues.

This clonotype occurred many times. The chain joins TRBV6-2 or TRBV6-3 to TRBJ2-7; the D call may be TRBD1 or TRBD2 (6 bases each). Germline CDR1 and CDR2: MNHEY and SVGEGT. The CDR3 contains 12 residues. V gave up 8 bases and J gave up 2 bases, with 10 bases separating them. As DNA, the CDR3 is TGTGCCAGCGAGGGGGGTACCTACGAGCAGTACTTC. Translation: CASEGGTYEQYF.

In its sample, this clonotype was seen many times. The rearrangement links TRBV12-3 or TRBV12-4 to TRBJ2-7; 8 bases fit TRBD2. With 4 bases clipped from V and 0 bases from J, the junction kept 8 bases outside the gene matches. The CDR3 runs 16 residues. CDR3 loop: CASSSPLAGLSYEQYF. The CDR3 region has the DNA TGTGCCAGCAGTTCCCCCTTAGCGGGGCTCTCCTACGAGCAGTACTTC.

Points on this clonotype: A clone one base away is much larger, so this may be a read error. The chain has TRBV7-2 and TRBJ2-7; TRBD2 agrees at 8 bases. CDR3 length: 15 amino acids. Germline values: CDR1 SGHTA, CDR2 FQGNSA. CDR3 sequence reads: CVSSFGIAGIYEQYF. DNA of the CDR3: TGTGTCAGCAGCTTTGGTATAGCGGGGATCTACGAGCAGTACTTC.

The rearrangement uses TRBV24-1 and TRBJ2-7; 10 nucleotides align to TRBD1. The CDR3 length is 15 residues. With V trimmed by 3 bases and J by 2 bases, 3 bases remained unmatched. The germline CDR1 and CDR2 sequences are KGHDR and SFDVKD. This CDR3 is CATSDGTGDPYEQYF. In nucleotides, the CDR3 is TGTGCCACCAGTGATGGGACAGGGGACCCCTACGAGCAGTACTTC.

This clonotype was observed a few times. This chain links TRBV11-2 with TRBJ2-3; D unclear. CDR3 length: 16 amino acids. Trimming removed 5 bases at V and 0 bases at J, with 15 bases between. Per the germline V gene, CDR1 is SGHAT and CDR2 is FQNNGV. CDR3: CASSLNRDSSTDTQYF. CDR3 in DNA: TGTGCCAGCAGCCTCAACAGAGACTCTAGCACAGATACGCAGTATTTT. Full variable domain (missing parts from reference TRBV11-2 and TRBJ2-3): EAGVAQSPRYKIIEKRQSVAFWCNPISGHATLYWYQQILGQGPKLLIQFQNNGVVDDSQLPKDRFSAERLKGVDSTLKIQPAKLEDSAVYLCASSLNRDSSTDTQYFGPGTRLTVL.

This clonotype was seen repeatedly, ten times or more. The chain couples TRBV6-6 to TRBJ1-5; TRBD1 matches at 10 bases. Germline V CDR1 and CDR2: MNHNY, SVGAGI (reference sequence). The CDR3 consists of 19 residues. After removal of 6 bases from V and 6 bases from J, the junction contained 20 bases not matched to a gene. This CDR3 is CASSATRDRGYGKVQPQHF. The CDR3 DNA is TGTGCCAGCAGCGCTACTCGGGACAGGGGATATGGGAAAGTTCAGCCCCAGCATTTT.

The table lists this clonotype with a few counts. The chain is built from TRBV20-1 and TRBJ1-5; D is perhaps TRBD1 (6 bases). The germline V gene encodes CDR1 DFQATT and CDR2 SNEGSKA (reference sequence). The CDR3 covers 14 residues. V was shortened by 1 base and J by 5 bases, with 12 bases between the two germline ends. The CDR3 DNA reads TGCAGTGCTAGAGCCCAGGCAGGGGATCAGCCCCAGCATTTT. Its protein is CSARAQAGDQPQHF.

This clonotype was detected many times. The rearrangement links TRBV7-6 to TRBJ2-5; possible D gene TRBD2, 6 bases. CDR3 length: 15 amino acids. CDR1 SGHVS and CDR2 FNYEAQ come from the germline V gene. Trimming took 5 bases from V and 2 from J, leaving 15 bases between them. The CDR3 region is CASSLSGSGQETQYF. Here the CDR3 DNA reads TGTGCCAGCAGCCTAAGCGGGTCTGGGCAAGAGACCCAGTACTTC.

This clonotype appeared many times. The V gene is TRBV19, the J gene TRBJ2-7; 7 bases match TRBD1. The trim removed 6 bases at V and 0 bases at J, leaving 8 bases unmatched. Germline V lookup: CDR1 LNHDA, CDR2 SQIVND (reference sequence). CDR3 length equals 15 residues. The CDR3 DNA reads as TGTGCCAGTAGCAACGGACAGGCTTTCTCCTACGAGCAGTACTTC. Its translation: CASSNGQAFSYEQYF.

V usage is TRBV5-1 and J usage is TRBJ1-1; D is perhaps TRBD1 (6 bases). The CDR3 contains 13 residues. V shed 3 bases and J shed 5 bases, with 11 bases lying between them. Germline loops: CDR1 SGHRS, CDR2 YFSETQ. The CDR3 DNA sequence: TGCGCCAGCAGCTGGGAGGGGGAGACTGAAGCTTTCTTT. It yields the protein CASSWEGETEAFF.